One sample yielded the 27 T cell receptor beta chains listed below, sequenced in a study of blood T cell repertoires in COVID-19. TCRdb's copy holds only in-frame clones and misses some; the assay was immunoSEQ multiplex PCR. The sample has about 110,000 clones, 80% to 85% seen once. The sequenced sample was peripheral blood. The origin of the receptors is a woman aged 70 to 79 with acute or convalescent COVID-19.

This clone has more than one count but fewer than ten. V is TRBV13 and J is TRBJ2-1; the match to TRBD2 covers 8 bases. CDR3 length equals 17 residues. Per germline, CDR1 PRHDT and CDR2 FYEKMQ (reference sequence). J lost 5 bases, V lost 5 bases, and 14 bases had no gene match. The CDR3 spells CASSRYILGRGDNEQFF. The CDR3 DNA reads TGTGCCAGCAGCCGCTATATTTTGGGGCGGGGGGACAATGAGCAGTTCTTC.

The V and J genes are TRBV10-3 and TRBJ2-2; 9 bases line up with TRBD2. The germline V gene has CDR1 ENHRY and CDR2 SYGVKD. Trimming cost V 7 bases and J 3 bases; bases outside gene matches: 6. The CDR3 has 15 residues. The CDR3 DNA reads as TGTGCCATCAAGGGGGGACTAGCCGACACCGGGGAGCTGTTTTTT. Translated, it gives CAIKGGLADTGELFF.

This clone was picked up a small number of times. This rearrangement joins TRBV7-9 to TRBJ1-1; TRBD1 might be the D (6 bases). The CDR3 has 12 amino acids. Germline V lookup: CDR1 SEHNR, CDR2 FQNEAQ (reference sequence). Deletions cut 5 bases from V and 10 bases from J, with 14 bases between. CDR3 amino acids: CASSQGLGGAFF. DNA for the CDR3: TGTGCCAGCAGCCAAGGACTAGGGGGAGCTTTCTTT.

V is TRBV24-1 and J is TRBJ2-5, with a possible D match to TRBD2 (7 bases). The CDR3 loop spans 16 amino acids. Per germline, CDR1 KGHDR and CDR2 SFDVKD. Trimming shortened V by 0 bases and J by 5 bases, and 15 bases separated the two germline ends. This CDR3 is CATSDLRGEGGETQYF. CDR3 bases: TGTGCCACCAGTGATTTGCGGGGGGAAGGGGGTGAGACCCAGTACTTC.

The gene calls are TRBV7-6 and TRBJ1-1; 9 bases fit TRBD1. Trimming at V came to 5 bases and at J to 7 bases, leaving 20 bases not matched to a gene. Germline CDR1 SGHVS, CDR2 FNYEAQ. CDR3 length equals 18 residues. CDR3 residues: CASSLSGQGQGTGSEAFF. The CDR3 DNA sequence: TGTGCCAGCAGCCTATCGGGTCAGGGACAGGGAACGGGCAGTGAAGCTTTCTTT.

The chain uses TRBV6-2 or TRBV6-3 and TRBJ2-5; D unclear. Germline V gene data show CDR1 as MNHEY and CDR2 as SVGEGT. The CDR3 has 13 amino acids. Trimming removed 2 bases from V and 2 bases from J, with 6 bases in between. The CDR3 DNA follows: TGTGCCAGCAGTTACGTCAGGCAAGAGACCCAGTACTTC. It yields the protein CASSYVRQETQYF.

The chain carries TRBV6-1 and TRBJ1-5, with TRBD1 matching 7 bases. There are 14 residues in the CDR3. Germline CDR1 and CDR2: MNHNS and SASEGT. V lost 3 bases to trimming and J lost 2 bases; unmatched junction nucleotides: 1. DNA for the CDR3: TGTGCCAGCAGTGACGGACAGGGCAATCAGCCCCAGCATTTT. It is translated as CASSDGQGNQPQHF.

This sequence joins TRBV19 and TRBJ2-7, with TRBD2 identical over 8 bases. V lost 6 bases and J lost 7; bases outside the gene matches: 14. The CDR3 runs to 15 residues. Per the germline V gene, CDR1 is LNHDA and CDR2 is SQIVND (reference sequence). CDR3 sequence: CASSPYSGSSVEQYF. CDR3 in DNA: TGTGCCAGTAGCCCATACAGCGGGAGCTCCGTTGAGCAGTACTTC.

The gene calls are TRBV28 and TRBJ1-6, with 8 nucleotides matching TRBD1. The J segment lost 10 bases and the V segment lost 5 bases, leaving 13 bases of the junction unmatched. CDR1 is MDHEN and CDR2 is SYDVKM in the germline V gene. The CDR3 has 16 residues. The CDR3 sequence: CASSPPFGQGSSPLHF. CDR3 sequence (DNA): TGTGCCAGCAGTCCCCCCTTTGGACAGGGCAGCTCACCCCTCCACTTT.

The DNA for the CDR3 is TGTGCCAGCAGCCCGTTAGGGACAGGGAGAGAGACCCAGTACTTC. Translated, it gives CASSPLGTGRETQYF. V is TRBV27 and J is TRBJ2-5; TRBD1 agrees at 9 bases. With 6 bases clipped from V and 4 bases from J, the junction kept 9 bases outside the gene matches. Germline CDR1 MNHEY, CDR2 SMNVEV (reference sequence). The CDR3 totals 15 residues.

The chain has TRBV3-1 (or the pseudogene TRBV3-2) and TRBJ2-2, with D perhaps TRBD2 (5 bases). The CDR3 is made up of 14 amino acids. V lost 2 bases to trimming and J lost 5 bases, with 9 bases between them. The germline CDR1 and CDR2 sequences are LGHDT and YNNKEL (reference sequence). The CDR3 protein is CASSQQPGTGELFF. The CDR3 region has the DNA TGTGCCAGCAGCCAACAGCCGGGGACCGGGGAGCTGTTTTTT.

On this clone itself: Other DNA sequences within the sample encode an identical CDR3. This sequence joins TRBV9 and TRBJ2-7; weak D call: TRBD2 (6 bases). With 0 bases removed from V and 6 bases from J, the gap between germline ends came to 10 bases. Looked up from germline, CDR1 is SGDLS and CDR2 is YYNGEE. The CDR3 covers 13 residues. CDR3 coding DNA: TGTGCCAGCAGCGTAGCTCTGGGAGGCGAGCAGTACTTC. It translates to CASSVALGGEQYF.

This chain joins TRBV15 and TRBJ2-1; a weak D match, TRBD1 (7 bases). Germline loops: CDR1 LNHNV, CDR2 YYDKDF (reference sequence). This CDR3 contains 15 residues. Trimming pared 3 bases from V and 4 bases from J, leaving 13 bases between. CDR3 loop: CATSSQGGQYNEQFF. CDR3 coding DNA: TGTGCCACCAGCAGTCAGGGGGGCCAATACAATGAGCAGTTCTTC.

V and J are TRBV29-1 and TRBJ2-7, with 9 bases that match TRBD1. CDR3 length equals 15 residues. With 7 bases clipped from V and 2 bases from J, the junction kept 12 bases outside the gene matches. Germline V gives CDR1 SQVTM, CDR2 ANQGSEA. The CDR3: CSALKLRDRAYEQYF. The DNA of the CDR3 is TGCAGCGCACTGAAACTCCGGGACAGGGCCTACGAGCAGTACTTC.

V and J are TRBV18 and TRBJ2-1, with 9 positions matching TRBD2. Germline-derived CDR1 and CDR2 are KGHSH and LQKENI. V gave up 4 bases and J gave up 0 bases; unmatched junction bases: 4. The CDR3 runs 16 residues. This chain's CDR3 is CASSRASGTSYNEQFF. The CDR3 DNA follows: TGTGCCAGCTCACGGGCTAGCGGGACCTCCTACAATGAGCAGTTCTTC.

The chain combines TRBV2 with TRBJ2-5; TRBD2 aligns across 13 bases. CDR1 SNHLY and CDR2 FYNNEI come from the germline V gene. CDR3 size: 15 residues. Trimming at V came to 6 bases and at J to 5 bases, leaving 6 bases not matched to a gene. The DNA of the CDR3 is TGTGCCAGCAGAGAACTAGCGGGAGGGAGGGAGACCCAGTACTTC. Amino acids: CASRELAGGRETQYF.

The genes are TRBV28 and TRBJ1-5; the D is unclear. The length of the CDR3 is 13 residues. V was shortened by 7 bases and J by 4 bases, with 11 bases between the two germline ends. Germline CDR1 MDHEN, CDR2 SYDVKM. In nucleotides, the CDR3 is TGTGCCAGCAAAGGCGGATTGAATCAGCCCCAGCATTTT. It specifies CASKGGLNQPQHF.

This sequence joins TRBV4-2 and TRBJ2-7, with a possible D match to TRBD1 (6 bases). Germline-derived CDR1 and CDR2 are LGHNA and YNFKEQ. CDR3 length equals 14 residues. V was cut by 3 bases and J by 6 bases, with 15 bases left in between. As DNA, the CDR3 is TGTGCCAGCAGCCAGGAGAGGGCAGGGGTCGAGCAGTACTTC. Protein sequence: CASSQERAGVEQYF.

V usage is TRBV11-2 and J usage is TRBJ2-7; D is unresolved. The CDR3 sequence is 12 residues long. With 5 bases removed from V and 3 bases from J, the gap between germline ends came to 8 bases. Germline CDR1 reads SGHAT; CDR2 reads FQNNGV. The CDR3: CASSLNYYEQYF. As DNA, the CDR3 is TGTGCCAGCAGCCTAAACTACTACGAGCAGTACTTC. Together with reference TRBV11-2 and TRBJ2-7, the CDR3 gives the full variable domain: EAGVAQSPRYKIIEKRQSVAFWCNPISGHATLYWYQQILGQGPKLLIQFQNNGVVDDSQLPKDRFSAERLKGVDSTLKIQPAKLEDSAVYLCASSLNYYEQYFGPGTRLTVT.

This rearrangement joins TRBV6-5 to TRBJ2-7; D is possibly TRBD2 (6 bases). Germline V lookup: CDR1 MNHEY, CDR2 SVGAGI. V lost 2 bases, J lost 2 bases, and 10 bases lay in between. The CDR3 contains 14 residues. The CDR3 is CASSYGTQPYEQYF. The CDR3 DNA sequence: TGTGCCAGCAGTTACGGGACTCAGCCCTACGAGCAGTACTTC.

CDR3 DNA: TGTGCCACCAGTGATTTGAAAGCGTCCTACAATGAGCAGTTCTTC. Translation: CATSDLKASYNEQFF. V usage is TRBV24-1 and J usage is TRBJ2-1; no clear D. The V gene's germline CDR1 is KGHDR and CDR2 SFDVKD. The germline V and J ends were trimmed by 0 bases and 1 base, with 6 bases remaining between them. The CDR3 spans 15 residues.

CDR3 bases: TGTGCCAGCAGCTTATGGCGGAGCTCCTACAATGAGCAGTTCTTC. Its protein is CASSLWRSSYNEQFF. J is TRBJ2-1 and V is TRBV11-2; D unclear. This CDR3 is 15 amino acids long. The germline V gene has CDR1 SGHAT and CDR2 FQNNGV. With 2 bases removed from V and 0 bases from J, the gap between germline ends came to 8 bases.

The CDR3 spells CASSTGTGYTF. Written as DNA, the CDR3 is TGTGCCAGCAGTACCGGGACAGGCTACACCTTC. J is TRBJ1-2 and V is TRBV6-5; TRBD1 is a possible D gene (6 bases). The CDR3 is made up of 11 amino acids. Trimming cost V 5 bases and J 8 bases, with 9 bases left between them. Germline V gene lookup returns CDR1 MNHEY and CDR2 SVGAGI.

The rearrangement uses TRBV29-1 and TRBJ2-2, with TRBD2 as a possible D gene (5 bases). The CDR3 spans 14 residues. The germline V and J ends were trimmed by 3 bases and 4 bases, with 12 bases remaining between them. In germline, CDR1 is SQVTM, CDR2 ANQGSEA. CDR3 protein: CSVDGGRSTGELFF. The CDR3 DNA reads TGCAGCGTTGACGGAGGCAGGAGCACCGGGGAGCTGTTTTTT.

The chain uses TRBV28 and TRBJ2-1; D gene uncertain. This CDR3 has 17 amino acids. With 6 bases removed from V and 4 bases from J, the gap between germline ends came to 22 bases. Germline V gene sequence: CDR1 MDHEN, CDR2 SYDVKM. CDR3 in DNA: TGTGCCAGCAGCACCTACATTATAGCCGAAATTTACAATGAGCAGTTCTTC. This sequence encodes CASSTYIIAEIYNEQFF.

The J gene is TRBJ2-4, the V gene TRBV3-1 (or the pseudogene TRBV3-2); 8 bases are a match to TRBD1. Germline CDR1 and CDR2: LGHDT and YNNKEL (reference sequence). The J segment lost 6 bases and the V segment lost 4 bases, leaving 2 bases of the junction unmatched. This CDR3 has 13 amino acids. CDR3 loop: CASSRGQGNIQYF. CDR3 bases: TGTGCCAGCAGCCGTGGACAGGGAAACATTCAGTACTTC.

The chain has TRBV6-1 and TRBJ1-2; D is uncertain. This CDR3 contains 16 residues. The V end was cut by 3 bases, the J end by 6 bases, with 20 bases between. Per the germline V gene, CDR1 is MNHNS and CDR2 is SASEGT. The CDR3 loop is CASSEILGRLGDGYTF. CDR3 nucleotides: TGTGCCAGCAGTGAGATCCTGGGCCGTCTCGGGGATGGCTACACCTTC.